The subject of this entry is one T cell receptor (beta chain). No antigen is known for it. These data are taken from a study of T cell responses to AZD1222 COVID-19 vaccine. The study, taken as a whole, reports: The study reported that nearly half of spike-specific TCRs target unmutated variant regions. Vaccine-associated CD4 TCRs ranged over spike, dominating at 160-218 and 743-854.

Repertoires were generated with immunoSEQ multiplex PCR, while TCRdb's copy carries only in-frame clones and drops some. The sample yields 120,000 or so clones, 86% seen once. The germline CDR1 and CDR2 sequences are MDHEN and SYDVKM. CDR3 length equals 12 residues. V was cut by 4 bases and J by 9 bases, with 12 bases left in between. The receptor comes from an adult in good health. The sample was peripheral blood, taken on day 0 of AZD1222 vaccination. This sequence joins TRBV28 and TRBJ1-2; D call uncertain. The CDR3: CASSSSLDRYTF. The CDR3 nucleotides are TGTGCCAGCAGTTCCAGTCTCGATCGCTACACCTTC.